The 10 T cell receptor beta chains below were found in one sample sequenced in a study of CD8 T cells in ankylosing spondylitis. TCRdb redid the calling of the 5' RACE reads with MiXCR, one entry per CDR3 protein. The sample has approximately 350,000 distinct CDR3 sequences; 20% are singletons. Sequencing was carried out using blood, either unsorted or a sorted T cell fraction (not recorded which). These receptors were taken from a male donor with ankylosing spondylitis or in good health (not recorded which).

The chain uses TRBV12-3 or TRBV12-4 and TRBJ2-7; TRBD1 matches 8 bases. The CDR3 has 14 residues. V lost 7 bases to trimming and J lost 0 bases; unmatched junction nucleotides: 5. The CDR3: CASTRQGISYEQYF. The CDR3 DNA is TGTGCCAGCACCCGACAGGGGATCTCCTACGAGCAGTACTTC.

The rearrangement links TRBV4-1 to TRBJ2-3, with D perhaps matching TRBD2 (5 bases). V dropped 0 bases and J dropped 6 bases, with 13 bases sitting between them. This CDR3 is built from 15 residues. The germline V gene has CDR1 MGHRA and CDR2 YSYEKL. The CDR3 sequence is CASSQDLMEEDTQYF. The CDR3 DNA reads TGCGCCAGCAGCCAAGACCTGATGGAGGAGGATACGCAGTATTTT.

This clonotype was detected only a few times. CDR3: CASSFGGLTNQPQHF. The CDR3 nucleotides are TGTGCCAGCAGCTTCGGGGGCCTTACGAATCAGCCCCAGCATTTT. The rearrangement uses TRBV7-3 and TRBJ1-5, with D possibly TRBD1 on 6 matching bases. There are 15 residues in the CDR3. Trimming cost V 3 bases and J 4 bases, with 13 bases left between them. In germline, CDR1 is SGHTA, CDR2 FQGTGA.

The CDR3 DNA is TGTGCCAGCAGCCAAGACCCGGGGAGTAATGAGCAGTTCTTC. The encoded protein is CASSQDPGSNEQFF. J is TRBJ2-1 and V is TRBV14; D perhaps matches TRBD2 (5 bases). Germline lookup yields CDR1 SGHDN and CDR2 FVKESK. The CDR3 sequence is 14 residues long. Trimming cost V 0 bases and J 7 bases, with 10 bases left between them.

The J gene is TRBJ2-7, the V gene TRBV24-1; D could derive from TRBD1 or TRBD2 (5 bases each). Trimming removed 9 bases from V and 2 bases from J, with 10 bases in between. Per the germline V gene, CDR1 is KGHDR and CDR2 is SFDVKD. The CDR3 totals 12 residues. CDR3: CATGSGPYEQYF. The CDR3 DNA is TGTGCCACCGGGTCGGGACCCTACGAGCAGTACTTC.

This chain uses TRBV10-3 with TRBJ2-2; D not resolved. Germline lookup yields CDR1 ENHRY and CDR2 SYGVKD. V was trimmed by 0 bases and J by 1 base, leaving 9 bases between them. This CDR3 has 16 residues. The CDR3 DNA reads TGTGCCATCAGTGAGTCGATTGTAGAGAACACCGGGGAGCTGTTTTTT. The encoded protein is CAISESIVENTGELFF.

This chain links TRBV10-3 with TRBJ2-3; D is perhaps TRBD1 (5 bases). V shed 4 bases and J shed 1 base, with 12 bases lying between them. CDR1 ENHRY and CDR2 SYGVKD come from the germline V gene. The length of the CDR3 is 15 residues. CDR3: CAISGGSRGTDTQYF. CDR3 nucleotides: TGTGCCATCAGTGGGGGCAGCAGGGGCACAGATACGCAGTATTTT.

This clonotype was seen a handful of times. The DNA of the CDR3 is TGCGCCAGCAGCCCGAGTCAAGGGAGCAATCAGCCCCAGCATTTT. Protein: CASSPSQGSNQPQHF. The chain joins TRBV4-1 to TRBJ1-5; D uncertain. The germline V and J ends were trimmed by 4 bases and 1 base, with 11 bases remaining between them. Per germline, CDR1 MGHRA and CDR2 YSYEKL. The CDR3 spans 15 residues.

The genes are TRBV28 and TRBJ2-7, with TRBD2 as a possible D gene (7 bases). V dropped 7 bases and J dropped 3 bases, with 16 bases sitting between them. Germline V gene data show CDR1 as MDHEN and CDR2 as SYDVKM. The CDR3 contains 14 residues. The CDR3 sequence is CASTPHGGRYEQYF. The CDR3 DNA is TGTGCCAGCACCCCGCACGGGGGGCGCTACGAGCAGTACTTC.

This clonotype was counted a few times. The CDR3 sequence: CASSHGQGYVNEQFF. The CDR3 bases are TGTGCCAGCAGTCACGGACAGGGATATGTCAATGAGCAGTTCTTC. This rearrangement joins TRBV28 to TRBJ2-1; TRBD1 matches 8 bases. Per germline, CDR1 MDHEN and CDR2 SYDVKM. The CDR3 covers 15 residues. The trim removed 5 bases at V and 6 bases at J, leaving 9 bases unmatched.